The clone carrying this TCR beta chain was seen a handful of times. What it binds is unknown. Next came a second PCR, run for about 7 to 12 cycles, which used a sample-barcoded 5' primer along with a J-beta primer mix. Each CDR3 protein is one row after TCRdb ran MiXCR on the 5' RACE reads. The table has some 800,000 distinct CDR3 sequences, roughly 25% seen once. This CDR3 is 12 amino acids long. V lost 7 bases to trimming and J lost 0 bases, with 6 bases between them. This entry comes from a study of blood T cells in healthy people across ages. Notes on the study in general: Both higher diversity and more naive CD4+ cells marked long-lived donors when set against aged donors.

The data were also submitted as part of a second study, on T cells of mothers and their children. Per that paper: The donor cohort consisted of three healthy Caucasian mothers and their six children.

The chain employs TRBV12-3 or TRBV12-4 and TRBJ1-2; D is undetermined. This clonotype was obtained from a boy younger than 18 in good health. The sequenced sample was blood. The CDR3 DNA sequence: TGTGCCAGCATTCAGACTAACTATGGCTACACCTTC. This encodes CASIQTNYGYTF.